This T cell receptor beta chain was sequenced for a study of blood T cells in healthy people across ages. Overall study: Per every two T cells, about one barcoded beta molecule was captured by template switching. Overall study findings and caveats: Diversity was higher, and naive CD4+ cells more numerous, in long-lived donors than in aged donors.

Regarding this clonotype: Its antigen is undetermined.

The ends lost 6 bases at V and 7 bases at J; junction bases unmatched: 12. This CDR3 contains 15 residues. Per germline, CDR1 MRHNA and CDR2 SNTAGT. With a J-beta primer mix and a sample-barcoded 5' primer, a second PCR ran about 7 to 12 cycles. TCRdb reanalysed the 5' RACE reads using MiXCR and keeps one entry per CDR3 protein. The table lists approximately 1.5 million distinct CDR3 sequences, about 31% of them singletons. At least 7 million PBMCs were isolated per sample. Sequenced sample: blood. The V call is TRBV6-4, the J call TRBJ2-1; TRBD1 matches 7 bases. This TCR was sampled from a woman in her thirties in good health. The CDR3 loop is CASRQDGTAGNEQFF. CDR3 in DNA: TGTGCCAGCAGACAAGACGGGACAGCTGGGAATGAGCAGTTCTTC.